Listed below are T cell receptor beta chains from one sample, sequenced in a study of blood T cell repertoires in COVID-19. Measured with immunoSEQ multiplex PCR; TCRdb has only the in-frame clones, and not every one. The repertoire consists of 120,000 or so clones, with about 83% occurring once and the leading ten covering over 5%. Sample: peripheral blood. All receptors derive from a man older than 75 with active or convalescent COVID-19. Both conserved end residues are part of each CDR3. Fields, in order: D gene, J gene, CDR3 length, clone size, V gene, CDR3 DNA, CDR3 protein. The D gene is left open where the match is weak. Size is omitted from some rows. Given values are once, few, many or a class for expanded clones.

>-|TRBJ1-3|17|-|TRBV11-2
TGTGCCAGCAGCTTTGGAGGAGGATCTGGGTCCGGAAACACCATATATTTT
CASSFGGGSGSGNTIYF
>TRBD2|TRBJ2-7|18|-|TRBV6-6
TGTGCCAGCAGTCCCCTTCAGCGTTTAGCGGGGGCCTACTACGAGCAGTACTTC
CASSPLQRLAGAYYEQYF
>TRBD1|TRBJ1-4|14|-|TRBV4-2
TGTGCCAGCAGCCCAGGGGGCGGGGATGAAAAACTGTTTTTT
CASSPGGGDEKLFF
>TRBD1|TRBJ1-2|13|-|TRBV6-5
TGTGCCAGCAGTCGGACAGGGGAAGGGGGCTACACCTTC
CASSRTGEGGYTF
>-|TRBJ2-1|15|-|TRBV5-1
TGCGCCAGCAGCTTGGCGCCTAGCGTGGGTAATGAGCAGTTCTTC
CASSLAPSVGNEQFF
>TRBD2|TRBJ2-1|15|-|TRBV27
TGTGCCAGCAGTTTGGGAGGGGCCTACTACAATGAGCAGTTCTTC
CASSLGGAYYNEQFF
>TRBD2|TRBJ2-7|16|-|TRBV7-2
TGTGCCAGCAGCCCTCTGCGGGGGGGGAGCTCCTACGAGCAGTACTTC
CASSPLRGGSSYEQYF
>TRBD2|TRBJ2-7|16|once|TRBV15
TGTGCCACCAGCAGAGATAGGGCAGGGAGGGATGGCGAGCAGTACTTC
CATSRDRAGRDGEQYF
>TRBD1|TRBJ1-6|17|-|TRBV27
TGTGCCAGCAGTTTAACAGGGGGTGGGTCCTATAATTCACCCCTCCACTTT
CASSLTGGGSYNSPLHF
>TRBD1|TRBJ1-4|16|-|TRBV5-1
TGCGCCAGCAGCAGGGGACAGGGGTTGACTAATGAAAAACTGTTTTTT
CASSRGQGLTNEKLFF
>TRBD1|TRBJ1-2|16|-|TRBV5-6
TGTGCCAGCAGCTTGGCCGAGGGGCAGGGGGCGGAAGGCTACACCTTC
CASSLAEGQGAEGYTF
>-|TRBJ1-2|16|-|TRBV7-2
TGTGCCAGCAGCTATGCCACAGGGTCTTCAGCCTATGGCTACACCTTC
CASSYATGSSAYGYTF
>-|TRBJ1-5|14|few|TRBV11-2
TGTGCCAGCAGCTTATCCCTTTTCAATCAGCCCCAGCATTTT
CASSLSLFNQPQHF
>-|TRBJ1-2|14|-|TRBV6-5
TGTGCCAGCAGCCCGATGGACTTAAACTATGGCTACACCTTC
CASSPMDLNYGYTF
>TRBD1|TRBJ1-3|15|-|TRBV7-2
TGTGCCAGCAGCATCCAGGGGGCGCATGGAAACACCATATATTTT
CASSIQGAHGNTIYF
>TRBD2|TRBJ2-7|13|-|TRBV5-5
TGTGCCAGCAGCTCGGGACTAGCGGGGGAGCAGTACTTC
CASSSGLAGEQYF
>-|TRBJ2-2|12|-|TRBV12-3/TRBV12-4
TGTGCCAGCAGCGGGGACACCGGGGAGCTGTTTTTT
CASSGDTGELFF